What follows are 21 T cell receptor beta chains derived from one specimen sequenced in a study of regulatory T cells in long-lasting Graves disease. Through Arm-PCR of CDR3 regions and iRepertoire HTBI primers, TCR beta libraries were built. TCRdb ran MiXCR on the multiplex PCR reads and lists one entry per CDR3 protein. The repertoire holds some 470,000 distinct CDR3 sequences, roughly a fifth seen once, with about 6.6% in the top ten. Noted time point: persistent/refractory GD, antithyroid drugs over 5 years with positive TRAb. The TCR library was made from RNA that had been extracted from PBMCs in TRIzol. The sequencing used peripheral blood mononuclear cells (PBMCs), collected when the disease was refractory, from a patient treated with antithyroid drugs. The origin of the receptors is a female donor with Graves disease.

Here the CDR3 reads CASSYLVGTGSYEQYF. The CDR3 bases are TGTGCCAGCAGCTACCTCGTAGGGACTGGCTCCTACGAGCAGTACTTC. The chain links TRBV7-2 to TRBJ2-7; a weak D match, TRBD2 (6 bases). V was pared by 4 bases and J by 0 bases, with 16 bases between. CDR3 length: 16 amino acids. Germline V lookup: CDR1 SGHTA, CDR2 FQGNSA.

This clonotype came up many times. The chain employs TRBV2 and TRBJ2-5; D might be TRBD2 (5 bases). Germline V gives CDR1 SNHLY, CDR2 FYNNEI. The CDR3 has 14 amino acids. The ends were cut back, 6 bases at V and 0 bases at J, with 11 bases in the middle. This CDR3 is CASREDGNQETQYF. In DNA, the CDR3 is TGTGCCAGCAGGGAGGACGGTAACCAAGAGACCCAGTACTTC.

This clonotype showed up many times. This chain links TRBV6-1 with TRBJ1-2; D gene ambiguous. Trimming stripped 5 bases from V and 8 bases from J, with 15 bases between. Germline assignment: CDR1 MNHNS and CDR2 SASEGT. The CDR3 runs 13 residues. The CDR3: CASSPGSSGGYTF. The CDR3 DNA reads TGTGCCAGCAGTCCAGGATCCTCTGGGGGCTACACCTTC.

The chain is built from TRBV9 and TRBJ1-4; 9 bases match TRBD1. Per germline, CDR1 SGDLS and CDR2 YYNGEE. The V and J ends lost 4 bases and 4 bases, in that order; junction bases with no gene match: 8. CDR3 length: 16 amino acids. Written as DNA, the CDR3 is TGTGCCAGCAGCCCTCCCGGGACAGGGAATAATGAAAAACTGTTTTTT. As protein: CASSPPGTGNNEKLFF.

There are a few counts of this clonotype. The J gene is TRBJ2-5, the V gene TRBV20-1; 9 positions agree with TRBD2. J lost 1 base, V lost 4 bases, and 1 base had no gene match. Germline V CDR1 and CDR2: DFQATT, SNEGSKA (reference sequence). The CDR3 length is 13 residues. The CDR3 bases are TGCAGTGCTACTAGCGGGATCCAAGAGACCCAGTACTTC. Encoded protein: CSATSGIQETQYF.

This clonotype was seen repeatedly, ten times or more. The V call is TRBV14, the J call TRBJ1-6; D remains ambiguous. Germline V gene lookup returns CDR1 SGHDN and CDR2 FVKESK. The CDR3 has 13 residues. Trimming shortened V by 4 bases and J by 7 bases, and 8 bases separated the two germline ends. CDR3 DNA: TGTGCCAGCAGCCGGGGTGGAAATTCACCCCTCCACTTT. It encodes CASSRGGNSPLHF.

In this sample, this clonotype turned up a few times. This chain links TRBV6-2 or TRBV6-3 with TRBJ2-7; 10 bases agree with TRBD2. V lost 0 bases and J lost 7; bases outside the gene matches: 9. Germline CDR1 MNHEY, CDR2 SVGEGT. This CDR3 is built from 16 residues. The CDR3 sequence: CASSYSGLAGVVEQYF. Written as DNA, the CDR3 is TGTGCCAGCAGTTACTCTGGGCTAGCGGGAGTGGTTGAGCAGTACTTC.

The sample holds a few counts of this clonotype. Since a much larger clone is just one base distant, this may be a read error. In DNA, the CDR3 is TGTGCCAGCAGGGGACAGAAGAACACTGAAGCTTTCTTT. Translation: CASRGQKNTEAFF. This chain connects TRBV7-9 to TRBJ1-1, with 7 bases that match TRBD1. J lost 1 base, V lost 6 bases, and 2 bases had no gene match. Germline loops: CDR1 SEHNR, CDR2 FQNEAQ (reference sequence). The CDR3 is made up of 13 amino acids.

This clonotype has more than one count but fewer than ten. This sequence may be a read error, since a much larger clone differs from it by one base. This rearrangement joins TRBV6-2 or TRBV6-3 to TRBJ1-5; the D gene is possibly TRBD1 (5 bases). The germline V and J ends were trimmed by 5 bases and 3 bases, with 11 bases remaining between them. Germline CDR1 MNHEY, CDR2 SVGEGT. The CDR3 is 14 residues long. The CDR3 reads CASSQGGNNQPQHF. In nucleotides, the CDR3 is TGTGCCAGCAGTCAGGGTGGTAACAATCAGCCCCAGCATTTT.

In its sample, this clonotype was seen many times. The J gene is TRBJ2-7, the V gene TRBV6-1; 7 bases line up with TRBD2. CDR1 and CDR2 (germline): MNHNS, SASEGT. This CDR3 has 15 amino acids. V gave up 2 bases and J gave up 2 bases; unmatched junction bases: 6. CDR3: CASSETSAPAYEQYF. DNA of the CDR3: TGTGCCAGCAGTGAAACTAGCGCCCCCGCCTACGAGCAGTACTTC.

This clonotype was counted at least ten times. The chain carries TRBV2 and TRBJ1-3, with D possibly TRBD1 on 5 matching bases. This CDR3 has 14 residues. Per the germline V gene, CDR1 is SNHLY and CDR2 is FYNNEI. V was cut by 6 bases and J by 0 bases, with 9 bases left in between. CDR3 DNA: TGTGCCAGCAGGGGACCGGTCTCTGGAAACACCATATATTTT. Protein sequence: CASRGPVSGNTIYF.

This clonotype was detected a few times. The rearrangement joins TRBV7-8 to TRBJ1-5, with D uncertain. This CDR3 comprises 13 residues. Trimming pared 0 bases from V and 10 bases from J, leaving 10 bases between. Germline CDR1 is SGHVS and CDR2 is FQNEAQ. Written as DNA, the CDR3 is TGTGCCAGCAGCTTAGCGGAGGTCAATCCCCAGCATTTT. Its translation is CASSLAEVNPQHF.

This clonotype was recorded a few times. This rearrangement joins TRBV5-6 to TRBJ2-7, with D perhaps matching TRBD1 or TRBD2 (5 bases each). There are 16 residues in the CDR3. V was cut by 2 bases and J by 1 base, with 16 bases left in between. Germline loops: CDR1 SGHDT, CDR2 YYEEEE. CDR3 bases: TGTGCCAGCAGCTTCCCTACCGGGGCCTCTTCCTACGAGCAGTACTTC. It translates to CASSFPTGASSYEQYF.

The gene calls are TRBV5-6 and TRBJ1-1, with TRBD1 identical over 9 bases. The trim removed 4 bases at V and 3 bases at J, leaving 4 bases unmatched. Germline CDR1 is SGHDT and CDR2 is YYEEEE. This CDR3 has 14 amino acids. In DNA, the CDR3 is TGTGCCAGCAGCCCGGACAGGGGATACACTGAAGCTTTCTTT. Translating it yields CASSPDRGYTEAFF.

Comment on this clonotype: One end of the junction fails to match germline, which may point to a read error. This rearrangement joins TRBV28 to TRBJ1-4, with D possibly being TRBD1 (6 bases). Per the germline V gene, CDR1 is MDHEN and CDR2 is SYDVKM. The CDR3 runs to 13 residues. CDR3 bases: TGTGCCAGCAGTTTAACAGGGAGGGAAAAACTGCTTTTT. It encodes CASSLTGREKLLF.

The chain links TRBV19 to TRBJ1-2; D is unresolved. Trimming took 1 base from V and 4 from J, leaving 10 bases between them. The CDR3 is made up of 14 amino acids. Germline lookup yields CDR1 LNHDA and CDR2 SQIVND (reference sequence). This CDR3 is CASSIGWVPYGYTF. The CDR3 region has the DNA TGTGCCAGTAGTATAGGGTGGGTTCCCTATGGCTACACCTTC.

This clonotype was counted between two and nine times. The chain employs TRBV28 and TRBJ2-6; TRBD1 might be the D (6 bases). CDR1 and CDR2 (germline): MDHEN, SYDVKM. CDR3 size: 15 residues. V was cut by 3 bases and J by 3 bases, with 9 bases left in between. The CDR3 nucleotides read TGTGCCAGCAGTTTTAGGGGGTTTGGGGCCAACGTCCTGACTTTC. Protein product: CASSFRGFGANVLTF.

About this clonotype itself: A much bigger clone sits one base away, suggesting this may be a read error. The rearrangement links TRBV12-3 or TRBV12-4 to TRBJ1-5, with D unresolved. Trimming removed 8 bases at V and 4 bases at J, with 15 bases between. This CDR3 has 14 residues. CDR3 sequence: CASRREQMNQPQHF. Here the CDR3 DNA reads TGTGCCAGCCGTAGGGAACAGATGAATCAGCCCCAGCATTTT.

This clonotype was counted ten times or more. The chain links TRBV28 to TRBJ1-5; no clear D gene. Per germline, CDR1 MDHEN and CDR2 SYDVKM. Trimming took off 5 bases at V and 2 bases at J, with 10 bases between the two ends. CDR3 length: 14 residues. This CDR3 is CASSTPLGNQPQHF. DNA of the CDR3: TGTGCCAGCAGTACACCCCTGGGCAATCAGCCCCAGCATTTT. The full variable domain, completed using reference TRBV28 and TRBJ1-5, is DVKVTQSSRYLVKRTGEKVFLECVQDMDHENMFWYRQDPGLGLRLIYFSYDVKMKEKGDIPEGYSVSREKKERFSLILESASTNQTSMYLCASSTPLGNQPQHFGDGTRLSIL.

This clonotype was recorded once. This chain joins TRBV20-1 and TRBJ2-3; 7 bases map to TRBD2. This CDR3 has 15 amino acids. Germline CDR1 reads DFQATT; CDR2 reads SNEGSKA (reference sequence). After removal of 5 bases from V and 6 bases from J, the junction contained 14 bases not matched to a gene. Here the CDR3 reads CSARPAGDPRDTQYF. The CDR3 DNA follows: TGCAGTGCTCGACCGGCGGGAGACCCGCGGGATACGCAGTATTTT.

This clonotype has a count of ten or more. The chain is built from TRBV6-1 and TRBJ1-2; 10 bases match TRBD1. The CDR3 spans 16 residues. Germline V gene lookup returns CDR1 MNHNS and CDR2 SASEGT. V shed 6 bases, J shed 5 bases, and the junction held 12 bases outside the gene matches. CDR3 DNA sequence: TGTGCCAGCAGCTATAAATCCGGGACAGGGGATTATGGCTACACCTTC. The encoded protein is CASSYKSGTGDYGYTF.